In its sample, the clone carrying this TCR beta chain was seen a few times. Its specificity is not known. Amplification of TCR beta CDR3 regions used RNA as the template. First-round RT-PCR of the TCR CDR3 relied on the HTBI primer set. Each CDR3 protein gets one entry after TCRdb re-called the multiplex PCR reads with MiXCR. Of roughly 500,000 distinct CDR3 sequences listed, over 45% were seen once; the top ten hold 44%. Each diagnosis drew on symptoms, thyroxine, TRAb, thyroid ultrasound and orbital computed tomography findings. The sample originates from a study of T cells in Graves' hyperthyroidism and ophthalmopathy. The CDR3 has 14 amino acids. From germline, CDR1 is SEHNR and CDR2 FQNEAQ (reference sequence). Trimming stripped 5 bases from V and 4 bases from J, with 11 bases between. The study's findings and limits: Before onset, ophthalmopathy was predicted by the model a median around 6 months earlier. Most thyroid clonotypes expanded above 0.001 were also detected in blood.

This receptor was identified in an adult woman with Graves' disease, either hyperthyroidism or ophthalmopathy (not recorded which). Sequenced input: peripheral blood or thyroid tissue (not recorded which). This rearrangement joins TRBV7-9 to TRBJ1-4, with D unclear. The CDR3 is CASSPPSGNEKLFF. DNA of the CDR3: TGTGCCAGCAGCCCCCCTTCGGGTAATGAAAAACTGTTTTTT. Variable domain in full (rest from reference TRBV7-9 and TRBJ1-4): DTGVSQNPRHKITKRGQNVTFRCDPISEHNRLYWYRQTLGQGPEFLTYFQNEAQLEKSRLLSDRFSAERPKGSFSTLEIQRTEQGDSAMYLCASSPPSGNEKLFFGSGTQLSVL.